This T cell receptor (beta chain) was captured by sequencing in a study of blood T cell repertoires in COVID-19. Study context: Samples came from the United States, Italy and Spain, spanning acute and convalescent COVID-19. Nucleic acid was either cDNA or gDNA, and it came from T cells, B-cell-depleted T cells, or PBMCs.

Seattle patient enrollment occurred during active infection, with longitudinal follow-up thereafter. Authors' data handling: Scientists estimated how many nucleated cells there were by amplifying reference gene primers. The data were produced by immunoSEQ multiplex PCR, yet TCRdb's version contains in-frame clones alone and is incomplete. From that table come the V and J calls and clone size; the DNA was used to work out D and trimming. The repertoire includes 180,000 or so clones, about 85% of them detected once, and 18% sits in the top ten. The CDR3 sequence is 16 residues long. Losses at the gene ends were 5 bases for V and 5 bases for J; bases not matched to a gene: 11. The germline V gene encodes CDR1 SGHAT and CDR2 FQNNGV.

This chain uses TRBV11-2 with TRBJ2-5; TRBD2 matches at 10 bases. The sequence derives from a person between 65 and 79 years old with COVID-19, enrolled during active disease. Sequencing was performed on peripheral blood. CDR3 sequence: CASSPTRLAGAETQYF. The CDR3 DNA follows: TGTGCCAGCAGCCCGACCAGGCTAGCGGGGGCGGAGACCCAGTACTTC.